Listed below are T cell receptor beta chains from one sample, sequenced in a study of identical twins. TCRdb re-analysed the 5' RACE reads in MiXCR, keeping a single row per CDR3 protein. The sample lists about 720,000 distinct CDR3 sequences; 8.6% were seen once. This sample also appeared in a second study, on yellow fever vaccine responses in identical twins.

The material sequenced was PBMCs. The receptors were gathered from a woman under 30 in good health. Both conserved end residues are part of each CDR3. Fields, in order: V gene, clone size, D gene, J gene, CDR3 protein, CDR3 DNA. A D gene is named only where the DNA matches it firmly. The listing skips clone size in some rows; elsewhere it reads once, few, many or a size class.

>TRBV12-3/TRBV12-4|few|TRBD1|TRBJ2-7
CASSLRDRANYEQYF
TGTGCCAGCAGTTTAAGAGACAGGGCGAACTACGAGCAGTACTTC
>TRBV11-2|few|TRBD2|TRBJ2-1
CASSPRTSGRPGNEQFF
TGTGCCAGCAGCCCCCGGACTAGCGGGAGGCCCGGTAATGAGCAGTTCTTC
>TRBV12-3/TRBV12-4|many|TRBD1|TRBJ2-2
CASRGGTGRNTGELFF
TGTGCCAGCAGGGGCGGGACAGGACGTAACACCGGGGAGCTGTTTTTT
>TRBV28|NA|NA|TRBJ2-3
CASSPRKFTDTQYF
TGTGCCAGCAGTCCCCGCAAGTTCACAGATACGCAGTATTTT
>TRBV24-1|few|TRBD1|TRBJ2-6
CATSDFGQGGANVLTF
TGTGCCACCAGTGACTTTGGACAGGGAGGGGCCAACGTCCTGACTTTC
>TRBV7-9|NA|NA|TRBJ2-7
CASSLGSHLYEQYF
TGTGCCAGCAGCTTAGGCAGTCATCTCTACGAGCAGTACTTC
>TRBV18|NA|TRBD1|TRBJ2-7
CASSPWTGEQYF
TGTGCCAGCTCACCTTGGACAGGCGAGCAGTACTTC
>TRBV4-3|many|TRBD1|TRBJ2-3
CASSQDWTGTADTQYF
TGCGCCAGCAGCCAAGATTGGACAGGGACGGCAGATACGCAGTATTTT
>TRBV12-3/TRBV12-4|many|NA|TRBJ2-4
CASSLARQLAKNIQYF
TGTGCCAGCAGTTTGGCCCGACAGCTAGCCAAAAACATTCAGTACTTC
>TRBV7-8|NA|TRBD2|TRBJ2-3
CASSNRLASTDTQYF
TGTGCCAGCAGCAACCGACTAGCTAGCACAGATACGCAGTATTTT
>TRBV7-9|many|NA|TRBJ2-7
CASSLTTEQYF
TGTGCCAGCAGCCTAACTACCGAGCAGTACTTC
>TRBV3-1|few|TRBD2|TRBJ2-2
CASSQGLTSGRTGELFF
TGTGCCAGCAGCCAAGGCCTGACTAGCGGGAGGACCGGGGAGCTGTTTTTT
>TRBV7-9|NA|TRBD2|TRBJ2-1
CASSLGSGIGDEQFF
TGTGCCAGCAGCTTAGGTAGCGGGATAGGGGATGAGCAGTTCTTC
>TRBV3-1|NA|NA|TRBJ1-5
CASSQDSFRNQPQHF
TGTGCCAGCAGCCAAGATTCTTTTCGCAATCAGCCCCAGCATTTT
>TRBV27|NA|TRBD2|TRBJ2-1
CASSPGLAGGWGLFF
TGTGCCAGCAGCCCGGGACTAGCGGGAGGTTGGGGGCTGTTCTTC
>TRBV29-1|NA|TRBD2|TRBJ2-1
CSVDSREGPLF
TGCAGCGTTGATTCGCGGGAGGGGCCCCTCTTC
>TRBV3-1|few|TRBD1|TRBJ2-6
CASSQLTGGGAGANVLTF
TGTGCCAGCAGCCAGCTGACAGGGGGCGGTGCCGGGGCCAACGTCCTGACTTTC
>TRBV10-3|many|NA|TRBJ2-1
CATHPGQFSEGNNEQFF
TGTGCCACTCATCCGGGACAATTCAGTGAGGGGAACAATGAGCAGTTCTTC
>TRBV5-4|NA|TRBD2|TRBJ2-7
CASSLAGTSGEQYF
TGTGCCAGCAGCTTGGCTGGGACTAGCGGCGAGCAGTACTTC
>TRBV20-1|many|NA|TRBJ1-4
CSARPGNEKLFF
TGCAGTGCTAGACCGGGAAATGAAAAACTGTTTTTT
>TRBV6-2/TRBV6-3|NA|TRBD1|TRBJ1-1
CASGTTGLSIGTEAFF
TGTGCCAGCGGAACGACAGGGTTAAGTATTGGCACTGAAGCTTTCTTT
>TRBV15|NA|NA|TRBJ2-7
CATSTGTREQYF
TGTGCCACCAGCACTGGGACAAGGGAGCAGTACTTC
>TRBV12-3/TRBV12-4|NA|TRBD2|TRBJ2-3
CASSPSGLAGVRGTQYF
TGTGCCAGCAGCCCCTCGGGACTAGCGGGCGTGCGGGGTACGCAGTATTTT
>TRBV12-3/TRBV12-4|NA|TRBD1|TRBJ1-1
CASSGQESYTEAFF
TGTGCCAGCAGTGGACAGGAATCTTACACTGAAGCTTTCTTT
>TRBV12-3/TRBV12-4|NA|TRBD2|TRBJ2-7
CASSPLGLAVAYEQYF
TGTGCCAGCAGTCCCTTGGGACTAGCGGTGGCCTACGAGCAGTACTTC
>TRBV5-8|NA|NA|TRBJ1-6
CASSSGLVGAPLHF
TGTGCCAGCAGCTCGGGCCTGGTGGGTGCACCCCTCCACTTT
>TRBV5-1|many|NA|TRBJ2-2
CASSLALGTGELFF
TGCGCCAGCAGCTTAGCTCTGGGGACCGGGGAGCTGTTTTTT
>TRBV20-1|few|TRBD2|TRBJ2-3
CSANPSGRSTDTQYF
TGCAGTGCTAACCCTAGCGGGCGATCCACAGATACGCAGTATTTT
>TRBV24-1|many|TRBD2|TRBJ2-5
CATSPSGGVETQYF
TGTGCCACCAGTCCTAGCGGAGGGGTGGAGACCCAGTACTTC
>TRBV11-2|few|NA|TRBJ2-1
CASSDLTSLGQFF
TGTGCCAGCAGCGACCTCACGTCTCTGGGGCAGTTCTTC
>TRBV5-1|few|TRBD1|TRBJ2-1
CASSPTPLGSSGTGGPNEQFF
TGCGCCAGCAGCCCAACCCCCCTGGGCTCCTCCGGGACAGGGGGCCCGAATGAGCAGTTCTTC
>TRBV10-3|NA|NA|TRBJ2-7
CAISVRVGDEQYF
TGTGCCATCAGTGTCAGGGTCGGCGACGAGCAGTACTTC
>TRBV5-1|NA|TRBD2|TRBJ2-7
CASPLAGGPSTYEQYF
TGCGCCAGCCCGCTAGCGGGAGGGCCGAGTACGTACGAGCAGTACTTC
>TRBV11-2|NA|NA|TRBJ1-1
CASSLVLLPNTEVFF
TGTGCCAGCAGCTTAGTTCTGTTGCCGAACACTGAAGTTTTCTTT
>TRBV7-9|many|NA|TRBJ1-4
CASSSTVGEKLFF
TGTGCCAGCAGCTCCACAGTGGGAGAAAAACTGTTTTTT
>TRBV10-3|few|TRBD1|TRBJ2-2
CAIRTGAITGELFF
TGTGCCATACGGACAGGGGCGATAACCGGGGAGCTGTTTTTT
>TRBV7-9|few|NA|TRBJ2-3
CASSLLGTASDTQYF
TGTGCCAGCAGCTTACTCGGGACGGCTAGTGATACGCAGTATTTT
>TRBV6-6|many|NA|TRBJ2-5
CASRKRGEETQYF
TGTGCCAGCAGAAAAAGGGGAGAAGAGACCCAGTACTTC
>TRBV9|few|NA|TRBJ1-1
CASSDDTGNTEAFF
TGTGCCAGCAGCGATGACACAGGGAACACTGAAGCTTTCTTT
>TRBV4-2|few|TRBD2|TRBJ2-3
CASSQDSPAGGHYTQYF
TGTGCCAGCAGCCAAGATAGCCCGGCGGGGGGTCATTATACGCAGTATTTT
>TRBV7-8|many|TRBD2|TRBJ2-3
CASSPRSAGTTDTQYF
TGTGCCAGCAGCCCACGTTCAGCGGGGACTACAGATACGCAGTATTTT
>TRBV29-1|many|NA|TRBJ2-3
CSVVRSPPGRRRDTQYF
TGCAGCGTTGTTCGCAGTCCGCCCGGGCGACGTAGAGATACGCAGTATTTT
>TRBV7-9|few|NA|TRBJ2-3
CASSFQRGADTQYF
TGTGCCAGCAGCTTTCAGAGGGGCGCAGATACGCAGTATTTT
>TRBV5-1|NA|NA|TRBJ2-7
CASSPVGGGGVDEQYF
TGCGCCAGCAGCCCCGTTGGTGGAGGGGGTGTAGACGAGCAGTACTTC
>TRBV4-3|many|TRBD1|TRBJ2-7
CASSQDRAGGYEQYF
TGCGCCAGCAGCCAAGACAGGGCAGGGGGCTACGAGCAGTACTTC
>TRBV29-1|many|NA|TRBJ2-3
CSVEGPQADYTQYF
TGCAGCGTTGAAGGGCCACAGGCTGACTATACGCAGTATTTT
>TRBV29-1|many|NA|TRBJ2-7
CSVALGDKSYEQYF
TGCAGCGTTGCCCTGGGGGATAAGTCCTACGAGCAGTACTTC
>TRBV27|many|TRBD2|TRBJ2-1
CASIMTSGLYNEQFF
TGTGCCAGCATTATGACTAGCGGGCTCTACAATGAGCAGTTCTTC
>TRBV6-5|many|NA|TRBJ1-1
CASTRNTEAFF
TGTGCCAGCACCCGAAACACTGAAGCTTTCTTT
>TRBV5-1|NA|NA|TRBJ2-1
CASSLGERLNEQFF
TGCGCCAGCAGCTTGGGGGAGCGACTCAATGAGCAGTTCTTC